Shown below are 10 T cell receptor beta chains from a single sample sequenced in a study of metastatic and nonmetastatic thyroid tumors (dated by TCRdb to the early 2020s). The method behind the library was PCR. Instrument on record: Illumina HiSeq 4000. In TCRdb, the public reads were trimmed at Q25 with fastp and aligned with MiXCR, with productive beta chains retained. Within this sample are about 38,000 clones, with over 40% of them counted one time only. 24% of the sample lies in the top ten. Before undergoing thyroid surgery, none of the patients had been given any kind of treatment. The sequenced sample was tumor tissue. The source of these receptors is a male donor with papillary thyroid cancer or a benign thyroid nodule (not recorded which). Some clones in this sample may be carry-over from other donors' samples.

The J gene is TRBJ1-1, the V gene TRBV18, with 9 bases aligning to TRBD1. The CDR3 spans 16 residues. The germline CDR1 and CDR2 sequences are KGHSH and LQKENI. J was trimmed by 6 bases and V by 1 base; bases with no gene match: 9. For the CDR3, the DNA is TGTGCCAGCTCACCACGGAAACAGGGGGCAGGAGCTGAAGCTTTCTTT. This encodes CASSPRKQGAGAEAFF.

The CDR3 DNA reads as TGTGCCAGCAGTGCGCGGGAGAGGCACGAGCAGTACTTC. Translating it yields CASSARERHEQYF. V is TRBV12-3 or TRBV12-4 and J is TRBJ2-7; 7 bases are a match to TRBD2. Germline trimming cut 5 bases from V and 5 bases from J; bases unmatched to any gene: 6. The CDR3 is 13 residues long.

The V call is TRBV5-5, the J call TRBJ1-2; no firm D call. This CDR3 has 15 amino acids. V dropped 1 base and J dropped 6 bases, with 16 bases sitting between them. CDR1 is SGHKS, CDR2 YYEKEE, per germline (reference sequence). Here the CDR3 reads CASSLRGTREDGYTF. For the CDR3, the DNA is TGTGCCAGCAGCTTGAGAGGCACTCGGGAAGATGGCTACACCTTC.

The chain carries TRBV7-8 and TRBJ1-6; D gene unclear. Trimming cost V 1 base and J 0 bases, with 10 bases left between them. The CDR3 length is 17 residues. The germline gives CDR1 SGHVS, CDR2 FQNEAQ. The CDR3 coding sequence is TGTGCCAGCAGCTTAGTGGGAGGTAGCTCCTATAATTCACCCCTCCACTTT. Amino acid sequence: CASSLVGGSSYNSPLHF.

This clone is judged medium-sized. The chain is built from TRBV5-5 and TRBJ2-1; no firm D call. The CDR3 is 16 amino acids. V shed 0 bases and J shed 0 bases, with 10 bases lying between them. Per germline, CDR1 SGHKS and CDR2 YYEKEE (reference sequence). CDR3 nucleotide sequence: TGTGCCAGCAGCTTGGAGGCGGACCCCTCCTACAATGAGCAGTTCTTC. This translates into CASSLEADPSYNEQFF. The whole variable domain, filled in from reference TRBV5-5 and TRBJ2-1, reads DAGVTQSPTHLIKTRGQQVTLRCSPISGHKSVSWYQQVLGQGPQFIFQYYEKEERGRGNFPDRFSARQFPNYSSELNVNALLLGDSALYLCASSLEADPSYNEQFFGPGTRLTVL.

This clone was seen a few times. The CDR3 sequence: CAISDPSRDSQETQYF. CDR3 in DNA: TGTGCCATCAGTGACCCCTCCCGGGACTCCCAAGAGACCCAGTACTTC. J is TRBJ2-5 and V is TRBV10-3, with D possibly being TRBD2 (6 bases). Germline lookup yields CDR1 ENHRY and CDR2 SYGVKD. Trimming took off 3 bases at V and 1 base at J, with 15 bases between the two ends. The CDR3 runs to 16 residues.

The chain couples TRBV20-1 to TRBJ1-1; D is possibly TRBD1 (5 bases). Germline V gene data show CDR1 as DFQATT and CDR2 as SNEGSKA (reference sequence). The germline V and J ends were trimmed by 7 bases and 0 bases, with 12 bases remaining between them. There are 13 residues in the CDR3. Written as DNA, the CDR3 is TGCAGTGAACAGGCCCTAGTGAACACTGAAGCTTTCTTT. Protein sequence: CSEQALVNTEAFF.

DNA of the CDR3: TGCAGTGCTAGAGTATACCAGGGGGCTCAAACTGAAGCTTTCTTT. Its protein is CSARVYQGAQTEAFF. The chain carries TRBV20-1 and TRBJ1-1, with TRBD1 matching 8 bases. The V segment lost 1 base and the J segment 5 bases; nucleotides outside the gene matches: 9. This CDR3 region has 15 residues. Germline CDR1 and CDR2: DFQATT and SNEGSKA (reference sequence).

This chain links TRBV20-1 with TRBJ1-4; tentatively, D is TRBD1 (6 bases). Germline values: CDR1 DFQATT, CDR2 SNEGSKA (reference sequence). V lost 5 bases, J lost 0 bases, and 13 bases lay in between. This CDR3 has 15 residues. DNA for the CDR3: TGCAGTGCTTCAGACAGGTTCTCAACTAATGAAAAACTGTTTTTT. It is translated as CSASDRFSTNEKLFF.

For the CDR3, the DNA is TGTGCCAGCCGGGACACACTCTCCTACGAGCAGTACTTC. This encodes CASRDTLSYEQYF. The V call is TRBV11-2, the J call TRBJ2-7, with a weak D call TRBD1 (6 bases). Between the trimmed V and J ends, which lost 8 bases and 0 bases, there was a span of 11 bases. There are 13 residues in the CDR3. The germline CDR1 and CDR2 sequences are SGHAT and FQNNGV. Supplemented by reference TRBV11-2 and TRBJ2-7, the full variable domain reads EAGVAQSPRYKIIEKRQSVAFWCNPISGHATLYWYQQILGQGPKLLIQFQNNGVVDDSQLPKDRFSAERLKGVDSTLKIQPAKLEDSAVYLCASRDTLSYEQYFGPGTRLTVT.